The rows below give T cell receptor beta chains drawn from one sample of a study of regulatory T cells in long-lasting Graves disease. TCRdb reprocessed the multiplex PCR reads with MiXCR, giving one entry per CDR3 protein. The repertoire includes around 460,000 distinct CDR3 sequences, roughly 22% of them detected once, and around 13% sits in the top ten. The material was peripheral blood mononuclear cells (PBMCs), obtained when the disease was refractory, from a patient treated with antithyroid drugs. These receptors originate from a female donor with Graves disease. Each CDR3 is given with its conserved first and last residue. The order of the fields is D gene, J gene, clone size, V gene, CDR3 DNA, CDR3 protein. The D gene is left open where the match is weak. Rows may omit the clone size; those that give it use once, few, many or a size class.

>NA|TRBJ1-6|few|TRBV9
TGTGCCAGCAGCGTTGCGGACGGTAATTCACCCCTCCACTTT
CASSVADGNSPLHF
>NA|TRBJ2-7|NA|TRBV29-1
TGCAGCGTTGCCGAAAGCGTCTACGAGCAGTACTTC
CSVAESVYEQYF
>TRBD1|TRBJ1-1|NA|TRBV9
TGTGCCAGCAGCGCAGGAACCGGGACAGGAGCTTTCTTT
CASSAGTGTGAFF
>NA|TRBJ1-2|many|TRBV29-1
TGCAGCGTTGAGGCCGGGACGGTCTATGGCTACACCTTC
CSVEAGTVYGYTF
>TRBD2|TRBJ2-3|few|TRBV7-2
TGTGCCAGCAGCCCGGCTAGCGGGGGGGCAGGTACGCAGTATTTT
CASSPASGGAGTQYF
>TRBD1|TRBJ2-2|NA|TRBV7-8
TGTGCCAGCAGCTTAGCTGGGGACAGGGGTAACACCGGGGAGCTGTTTTTT
CASSLAGDRGNTGELFF
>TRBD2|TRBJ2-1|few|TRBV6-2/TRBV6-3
TGTGCCAGCAGTTACCCAACTAGCGGGACCTACAATGAGCAGTTCTTC
CASSYPTSGTYNEQFF
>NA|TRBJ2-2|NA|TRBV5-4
TGTGCCAGCAGCTTCCAAGGGCCTACCGGGGAGCTGTTTTTT
CASSFQGPTGELFF
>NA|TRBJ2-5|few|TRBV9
TGTGCCAGCAGCCCACAGACGTACCAAGAGACCCAGTACTTC
CASSPQTYQETQYF
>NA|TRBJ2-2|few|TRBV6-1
TGTGCCAGCAGTGAAGCAAGGGGGGGCAGGGCCCCCGGGGAGCTGTTTTTT
CASSEARGGRAPGELFF
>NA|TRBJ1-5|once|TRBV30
TGTGCCTGGAGTGCCGGCACAAGCGATAGCAATCAGCCCCAGCATTTT
CAWSAGTSDSNQPQHF
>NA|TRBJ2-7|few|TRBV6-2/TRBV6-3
TGTGCCAGCCGTCCAAGAACCTTCTACGAGCAGTACTTC
CASRPRTFYEQYF
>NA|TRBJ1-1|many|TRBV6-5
TGTGCCAGCAGTTTAAACGGGCCTAGGACTGAAGCTTTCTTT
CASSLNGPRTEAFF
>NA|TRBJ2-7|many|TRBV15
TGTGCCACCAGCAGAGATTGGTCGGGGACACTTTCCTACGAGCAGTACTTC
CATSRDWSGTLSYEQYF
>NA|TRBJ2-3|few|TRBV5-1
TGCGCCAGCAGCTTGGCGGGAATGGATACGCAGTATTTT
CASSLAGMDTQYF
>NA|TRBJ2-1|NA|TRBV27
TGTGCCAGCAGTTTCCTCGGGGTTGCGGGGCCTTCCTACAATGAGCAGTTCTTC
CASSFLGVAGPSYNEQFF
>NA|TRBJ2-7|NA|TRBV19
TGTGCCAGTAGTCCAGGAAGCGGCGCCTTGGGGGAGCAGTACTTC
CASSPGSGALGEQYF
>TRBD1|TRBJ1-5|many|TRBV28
TGTGCCAGCCAACAGGGGCCGGGGCAGCCCCAGCATTTT
CASQQGPGQPQHF
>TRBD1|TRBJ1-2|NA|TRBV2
TGTGCCAGCAGCCATTACTCCGGGACAGGGGCGTTCTCCGGCGGCTACACCTTC
CASSHYSGTGAFSGGYTF
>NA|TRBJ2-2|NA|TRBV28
TGTGCCAGCACAAATAAAATGGGCACCGGGGAGCTGTTTTTT
CASTNKMGTGELFF
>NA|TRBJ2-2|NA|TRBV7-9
TGTGCCAGCAGCTTGAGAGGACACACCGGGGAGCTGTTTTTT
CASSLRGHTGELFF
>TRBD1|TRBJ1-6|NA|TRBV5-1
TGCGCCAGCAGCACCGGGACAGGGTATTCACCCCTCCACTTT
CASSTGTGYSPLHF
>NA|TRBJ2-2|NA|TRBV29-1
TGCAGCGTTGGACTCGGCAGGGCAGGGACCGGGGAGCTGTTTTTT
CSVGLGRAGTGELFF
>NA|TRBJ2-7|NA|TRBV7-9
TGTGCCAGCAGCTTTTTATCCGGAGGGTACGAGCAGTACTTC
CASSFLSGGYEQYF
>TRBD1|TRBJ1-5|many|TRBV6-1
TGTGCCAGCAGCTCGGACAGGGCGAATCAGCCCCAGCATTTT
CASSSDRANQPQHF
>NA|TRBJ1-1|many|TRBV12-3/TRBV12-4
TGTGCCAGCAGTTTAAGAGAAGCAACTGAAGCTTTCTTT
CASSLREATEAFF
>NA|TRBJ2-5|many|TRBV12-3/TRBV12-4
TGTGCCAGCAGCTTACGGACCATACAAGAGACCCAGTACTTC
CASSLRTIQETQYF
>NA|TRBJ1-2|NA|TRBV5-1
TGCGCCAGCAGCTTGGCTTCGCCGAGTAGTGGCTACACCTTC
CASSLASPSSGYTF
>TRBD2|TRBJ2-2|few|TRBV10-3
TGTGCCACTAGCCGTGCTAGCGGGATCGCCGGGGAGCTGTTTTTT
CATSRASGIAGELFF
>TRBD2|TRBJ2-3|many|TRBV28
TGTGCCAGCAGTTTATTATCGGGACTAGCAGCAGATACGCAGTATTTT
CASSLLSGLAADTQYF
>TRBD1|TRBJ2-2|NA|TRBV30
TGTGCCTGGAGTCTAAAGGGGACAGGGGGCACCGGGGAGCTGTTTTTT
CAWSLKGTGGTGELFF
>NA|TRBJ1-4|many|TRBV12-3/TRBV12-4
TGTGCCAGCAGCCCGGGTTTCGAAAAACTGTTTTTT
CASSPGFEKLFF
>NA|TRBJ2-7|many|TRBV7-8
TGTGCCAGCAGCTCCTTACAGGGATCCTACGAGCAGTACTTC
CASSSLQGSYEQYF
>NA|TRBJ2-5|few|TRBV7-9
TGTGCCAGCAGCTTAAAGAAGTTCGGGGGCCTAGCAGAGACCCAGTACTTC
CASSLKKFGGLAETQYF
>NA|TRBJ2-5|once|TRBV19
TGTGCCAGTAGTAGACGAACAGGAGGAGAGACCCAGTACTTC
CASSRRTGGETQYF
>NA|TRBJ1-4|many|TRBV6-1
TGTGCCACCCGGACAACTTGGGATGAAAAACTGTTTTTT
CATRTTWDEKLFF
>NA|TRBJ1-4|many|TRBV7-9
TGTGCCAGCAGCCCAACAGGGTCCTCTAAGGAAAAACTGTTTTTT
CASSPTGSSKEKLFF
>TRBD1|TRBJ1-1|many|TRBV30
TGTGCCTGGAGTGACAGGGGAAGCGTTGAAGCTTTCTTT
CAWSDRGSVEAFF
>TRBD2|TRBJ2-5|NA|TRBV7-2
TGTGCCAGCTCACCATTTTGGACACGGGGGGGGACCCAGTACTTC
CASSPFWTRGGTQYF
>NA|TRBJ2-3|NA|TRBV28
TGTGCCAGCAGTTTATTGGTCGGGGGTATGGATACGCAGTATTTT
CASSLLVGGMDTQYF
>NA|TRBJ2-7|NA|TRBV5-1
TGCGCCAGCAGCGGCCCCGGACCCTACGAGCAGTACTTC
CASSGPGPYEQYF
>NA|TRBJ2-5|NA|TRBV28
TGTGCCAGCAGTTTAAAGTTGGAGTGGCAGACCCAGTACTTC
CASSLKLEWQTQYF
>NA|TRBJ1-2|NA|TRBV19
TGTGCCAGTATGACCGGGGGTACCCATGGCTACACCTTC
CASMTGGTHGYTF
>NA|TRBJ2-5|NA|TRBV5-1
TGCGCCAGCAGCTTCGGACAGACCGGTGAGACCCAGTACTTC
CASSFGQTGETQYF
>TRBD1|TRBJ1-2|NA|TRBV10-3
TGTGCCACTCGGGACAGGGTCGAGTATGGCTACACCTTC
CATRDRVEYGYTF